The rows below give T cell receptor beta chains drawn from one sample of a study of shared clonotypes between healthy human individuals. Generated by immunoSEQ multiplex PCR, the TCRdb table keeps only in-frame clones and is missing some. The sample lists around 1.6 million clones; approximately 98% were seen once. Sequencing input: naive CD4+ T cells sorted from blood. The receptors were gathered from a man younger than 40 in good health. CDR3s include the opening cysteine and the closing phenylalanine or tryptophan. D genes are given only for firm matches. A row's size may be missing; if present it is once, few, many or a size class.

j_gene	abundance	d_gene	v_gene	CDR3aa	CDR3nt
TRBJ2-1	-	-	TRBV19	CATSFMGESYNEQFF	TGTGCCACCTCATTTATGGGGGAGTCCTACAATGAGCAGTTCTTC
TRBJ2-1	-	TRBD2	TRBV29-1	CSVGGLLADNEQFF	TGCAGCGTTGGGGGCTTACTAGCGGACAATGAGCAGTTCTTC
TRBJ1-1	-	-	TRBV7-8	CASGSGQFMNTEAFF	TGTGCCAGCGGATCTGGACAGTTTATGAACACTGAAGCTTTCTTT
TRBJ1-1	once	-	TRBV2	CASSEEEGMEQNTEAFF	TGTGCCAGCAGTGAAGAAGAGGGGATGGAACAGAACACTGAAGCTTTCTTT
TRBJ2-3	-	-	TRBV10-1	CASSEVTGSGTDTQYF	TGCGCCAGCAGTGAGGTGACAGGTTCGGGCACAGATACGCAGTATTTT
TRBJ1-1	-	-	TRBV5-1	CASSLLGMNTEAFF	TGCGCCAGCAGCTTATTAGGCATGAACACTGAAGCTTTCTTT
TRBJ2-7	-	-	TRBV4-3	CASSQERYYEQYF	TGCGCCAGCAGCCAAGAGAGATACTACGAGCAGTACTTC
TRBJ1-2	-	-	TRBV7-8	CASTHLDGVYTANPYTF	TGTGCCAGCACCCACTTAGACGGGGTTTACACCGCCAACCCGTACACCTTC
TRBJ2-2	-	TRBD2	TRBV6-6	CASSYSREGPDGELFF	TGTGCCAGCAGTTACTCGCGGGAGGGCCCTGACGGGGAGCTGTTTTTT
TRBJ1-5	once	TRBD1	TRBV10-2	CASSENFAGTGGNQPQHF	TGCGCCAGCAGTGAAAATTTCGCCGGGACAGGAGGGAATCAGCCCCAGCATTTT
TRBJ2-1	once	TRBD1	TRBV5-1	CASSPPTGGDNEQFF	TGCGCCAGCAGCCCCCCGACAGGGGGAGACAATGAGCAGTTCTTC
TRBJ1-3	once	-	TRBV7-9	CASRHKVGKGNTIYF	TGTGCCAGCAGGCACAAGGTGGGCAAAGGAAACACCATATATTTT
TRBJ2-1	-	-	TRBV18	CASSQGLSGEQFF	TGTGCCAGCTCACAGGGACTCTCGGGTGAGCAGTTCTTC
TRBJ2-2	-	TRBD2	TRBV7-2	CASSLRAPPSGNTGELFF	TGTGCCAGCAGCTTACGGGCCCCCCCTAGCGGCAACACCGGGGAGCTGTTTTTT
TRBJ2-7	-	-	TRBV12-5	CASPPVRTRTSYEQYF	TGTGCTAGTCCCCCCGTTCGGACACGGACGAGCTACGAGCAGTACTTC
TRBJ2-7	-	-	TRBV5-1	CASSSVAFNEQYF	TGCGCCAGCAGCTCGGTAGCTTTCAACGAGCAGTACTTC
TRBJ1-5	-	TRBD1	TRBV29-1	CSVGQGSSNQPQHF	TGCAGCGTAGGACAGGGTTCGAGCAATCAGCCCCAGCATTTT
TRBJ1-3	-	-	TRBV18	CASSPITGLGNTIYF	TGTGCCAGCTCACCAATTACGGGGCTCGGAAACACCATATATTTT
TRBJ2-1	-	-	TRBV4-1	CASSQVITVGEQFF	TGCGCCAGCAGCCAAGTTATTACGGTAGGTGAGCAGTTCTTC
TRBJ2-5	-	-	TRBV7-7	CASSPRLFETQYF	TGTGCTAGCAGCCCCCGACTATTCGAGACCCAGTACTTC
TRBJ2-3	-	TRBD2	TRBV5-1	CASSSGLAGVGNTQYF	TGCGCCAGCAGCAGCGGCCTAGCGGGAGTAGGGAATACGCAGTATTTT
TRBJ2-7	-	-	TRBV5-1	CASSPGHLSSYEQYF	TGCGCCAGCAGCCCCGGGCACCTAAGCTCCTACGAGCAGTACTTC
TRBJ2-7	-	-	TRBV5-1	CASSLAIGPATYEQYF	TGCGCCAGCAGCTTGGCTATAGGGCCAGCTACCTACGAGCAGTACTTC
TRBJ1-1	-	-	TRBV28	CASIQGSDTEAFF	TGTGCCAGTATACAGGGTTCGGACACTGAAGCTTTCTTT
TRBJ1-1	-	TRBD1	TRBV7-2	CASSSRGLGTEAFF	TGTGCCAGCAGCAGCAGGGGGCTTGGGACTGAAGCTTTCTTT
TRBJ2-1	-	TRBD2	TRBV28	CASSSVIAGGPYNEQFF	TGTGCCAGCAGTTCTGTAATAGCGGGAGGGCCGTACAATGAGCAGTTCTTC
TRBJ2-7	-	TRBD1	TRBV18	CASSPTGTVDYEQYF	TGTGCCAGCTCACCGACCGGGACAGTCGACTACGAGCAGTACTTC
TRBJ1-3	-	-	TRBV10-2	CASSARLGSGNTIYF	TGCGCCAGCAGTGCCCGGCTAGGCTCTGGAAACACCATATATTTT
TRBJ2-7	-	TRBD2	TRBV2	CASSESGGGYEQYF	TGTGCCAGCAGTGAATCGGGAGGGGGCTACGAGCAGTACTTC
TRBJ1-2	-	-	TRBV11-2	CASSLKGGRRIRYGYTF	TGTGCCAGCAGCTTAAAGGGGGGGCGCCGAATTAGGTATGGCTACACCTTC
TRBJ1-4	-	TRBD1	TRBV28	CASKRDSWNEKLFF	TGTGCCAGCAAAAGGGACAGCTGGAATGAAAAACTGTTTTTT
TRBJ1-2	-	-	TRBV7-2	CASSLVTQAGYTF	TGTGCCAGCAGCTTAGTAACGCAGGCCGGCTACACCTTC
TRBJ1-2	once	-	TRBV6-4	CASSDRNYGYTF	TGTGCCAGCAGTGACAGGAACTATGGCTACACCTTC
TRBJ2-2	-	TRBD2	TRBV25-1	CASTASGGTGELFF	TGTGCCAGCACTGCGAGCGGGGGAACCGGGGAGCTGTTTTTT
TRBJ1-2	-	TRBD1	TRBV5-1	CASSLVGTVYGYTF	TGCGCCAGCAGCTTGGTTGGGACAGTCTATGGCTACACCTTC
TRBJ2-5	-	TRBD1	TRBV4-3	CASSQGQGARETQYF	TGCGCCAGCAGCCAGGGACAGGGGGCACGAGAGACCCAGTACTTC
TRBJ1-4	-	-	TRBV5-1	CASSLAENSEKLFF	TGCGCCAGCAGCTTGGCCGAGAACAGCGAAAAACTGTTTTTT
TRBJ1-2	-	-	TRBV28	CASSGDGLGGYTF	TGTGCCAGCAGTGGAGACGGGCTAGGTGGCTACACCTTC
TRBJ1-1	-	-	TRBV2	CASSEAVGQGTEAFF	TGTGCCAGCAGTGAAGCGGTGGGGCAAGGCACTGAAGCTTTCTTT
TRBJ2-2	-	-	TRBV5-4	CASSIRRDPGELFF	TGTGCCAGCAGCATACGCAGGGATCCCGGGGAGCTGTTTTTT
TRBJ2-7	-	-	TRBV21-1	CASSKGGREALSYEQYF	TGTGCCAGCAGCAAAGGCGGGCGGGAGGCCCTCTCCTACGAGCAGTACTTC
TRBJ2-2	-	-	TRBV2	CASRTEITGELFF	TGTGCCAGCAGGACGGAAATCACCGGGGAGCTGTTTTTT
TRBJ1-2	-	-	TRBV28	CASSSSSRSPLVGYTF	TGTGCCAGCAGTTCCTCGTCTCGCAGTCCGCTTGTTGGCTACACCTTC
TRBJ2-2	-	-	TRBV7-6	CASSLLSSPLNTGELFF	TGTGCCAGCAGCCTACTGTCGTCACCCTTAAACACCGGGGAGCTGTTTTTT
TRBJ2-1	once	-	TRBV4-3	CASSQIPGPREQFF	TGCGCCAGCAGCCAAATTCCAGGGCCTCGTGAGCAGTTCTTC
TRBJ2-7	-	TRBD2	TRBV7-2	CASSGGKIAGGYEQYF	TGTGCCAGCAGCGGAGGAAAAATTGCGGGAGGGTACGAGCAGTACTTC
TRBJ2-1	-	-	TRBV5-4	CASSLRGSYNEQFF	TGTGCCAGCAGCTTAAGGGGATCCTACAATGAGCAGTTCTTC
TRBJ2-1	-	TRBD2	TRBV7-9	CASSLDSTSGSFHNEQFF	TGTGCCAGCAGCTTAGATTCGACTAGCGGGAGTTTCCACAATGAGCAGTTCTTC
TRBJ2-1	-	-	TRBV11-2	CASSLVGRGNEQFF	TGTGCCAGCAGCTTAGTGGGGCGGGGTAATGAGCAGTTCTTC
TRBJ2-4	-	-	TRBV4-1	CASSPQGGSNIQYF	TGCGCCAGCAGCCCCCAGGGAGGTTCGAACATTCAGTACTTC
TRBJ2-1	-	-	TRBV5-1	CASSLESLSYNEQFF	TGCGCCAGCAGCTTGGAGAGCCTCTCCTACAATGAGCAGTTCTTC
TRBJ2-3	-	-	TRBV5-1	CASSPPTAGPNTQYF	TGCGCCAGCAGCCCCCCAACAGCAGGGCCAAATACGCAGTATTTT
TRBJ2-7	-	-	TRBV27	CASSLTPTYEQYF	TGTGCCAGCAGTTTGACCCCCACCTACGAGCAGTACTTC
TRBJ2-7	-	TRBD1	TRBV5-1	CASSFMRAGTGAYEQYF	TGCGCCAGCAGCTTCATGAGGGCCGGGACAGGGGCTTACGAGCAGTACTTC